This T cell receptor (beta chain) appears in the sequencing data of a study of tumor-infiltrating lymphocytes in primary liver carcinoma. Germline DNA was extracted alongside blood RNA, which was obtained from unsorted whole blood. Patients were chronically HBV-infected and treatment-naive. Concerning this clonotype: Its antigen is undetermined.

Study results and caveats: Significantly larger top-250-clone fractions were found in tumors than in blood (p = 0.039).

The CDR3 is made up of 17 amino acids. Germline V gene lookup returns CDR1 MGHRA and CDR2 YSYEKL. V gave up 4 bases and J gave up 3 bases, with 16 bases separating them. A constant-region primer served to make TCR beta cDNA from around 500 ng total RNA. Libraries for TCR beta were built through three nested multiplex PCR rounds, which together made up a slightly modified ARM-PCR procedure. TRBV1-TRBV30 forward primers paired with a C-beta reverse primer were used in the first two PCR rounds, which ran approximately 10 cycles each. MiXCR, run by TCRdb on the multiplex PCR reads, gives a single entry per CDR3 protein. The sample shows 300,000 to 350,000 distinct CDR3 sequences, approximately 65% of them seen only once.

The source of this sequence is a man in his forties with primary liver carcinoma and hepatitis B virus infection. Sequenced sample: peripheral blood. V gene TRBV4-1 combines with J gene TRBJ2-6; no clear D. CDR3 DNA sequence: TGCGCCAGCAGCCTCCAGATCTGCGGCTTTGGGGCCAACGTCCTGACTTTC. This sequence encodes CASSLQICGFGANVLTF.